These T cell receptor beta chains were read from a single sample in a study of blood T cell repertoires in COVID-19. The method was immunoSEQ multiplex PCR; TCRdb's version includes in-frame clones alone and lacks a portion of them. The sample has 120,000 or so clones, around 88% seen once; the top ten hold around 0.81%. The sequencing input was peripheral blood. These receptors came from a woman in her fifties or sixties with active or convalescent COVID-19. CDR3s include the opening cysteine and the closing phenylalanine or tryptophan. The D gene is left open where the match is weak. Size tells how often a clone was seen (once, few, many) or the class of an expanded clone, and some rows leave it out.

v_call	clone_size	j_call	cdr3_length	d_call	cdr3_nt	cdr3_aa
TRBV9	NA	TRBJ2-3	14	NA	TGTGCCAGCAGCGTCAGGGGCAACACAGATACGCAGTATTTT	CASSVRGNTDTQYF
TRBV7-9	NA	TRBJ2-1	12	NA	TGTGCCAGCAGCTTATACCTAAATGAGCAGTTCTTC	CASSLYLNEQFF
TRBV19	NA	TRBJ1-2	14	TRBD1	TGTGCCAGTAGTCCGACAGGGGGACCGGATGGCTACACCTTC	CASSPTGGPDGYTF
TRBV11-2	once	TRBJ2-3	16	NA	TGTGCCAGCAGCTTAAGTGGGGCTAGCGCAGAAGATACGCAGTATTTT	CASSLSGASAEDTQYF
TRBV7-2	NA	TRBJ2-7	15	TRBD1	TGTGCCAGCAGCTTAGGGGGGACAGCGACCTACGAGCAGTACTTC	CASSLGGTATYEQYF
TRBV4-2	NA	TRBJ2-1	16	TRBD2	TGTGCCAGCAGCCCGGAAGCGGGATTGGGAGACAATGAGCAGTTCTTC	CASSPEAGLGDNEQFF
TRBV27	NA	TRBJ2-1	13	TRBD1	TGTGCCAGCAGTCGGACAGGGGGAAGTGAGCAGTTCTTC	CASSRTGGSEQFF
TRBV7-3	NA	TRBJ2-1	14	TRBD1	TGTGCCAGCAGCTTGGGGACAGGGGTCAATGAGCAGTTCTTC	CASSLGTGVNEQFF
TRBV7-9	NA	TRBJ2-3	15	NA	TGTGCCAGCAGCTTTGGCGCAGGGAACACAGATACGCAGTATTTT	CASSFGAGNTDTQYF
TRBV7-2	NA	TRBJ2-3	15	TRBD2	TGTGCCAGTGCGACGGGAGGGGTAGCCACAGATACGCAGTATTTT	CASATGGVATDTQYF
TRBV6-2/TRBV6-3	NA	TRBJ2-7	15	TRBD1	TGTGCCAGCAGTTACAAGGACAGGGGGTGGTACGAGCAGTACTTC	CASSYKDRGWYEQYF
TRBV9	NA	TRBJ2-1	16	TRBD2	TGTGCCAGCAGCCCCCCTCCGGGAGGGCCCTACAATGAGCAGTTCTTC	CASSPPPGGPYNEQFF
TRBV7-6	NA	TRBJ2-3	13	NA	TGTGCCAGCAGCTTAGGAGGTTCAGATACGCAGTATTTT	CASSLGGSDTQYF
TRBV30	once	TRBJ1-2	15	NA	TGTGCCTGGAGTGTGAGGTCCGGTCCGATCTATGGCTACACCTTC	CAWSVRSGPIYGYTF
TRBV9	NA	TRBJ1-1	14	NA	TGTGCCAGCAGCGTCGAACAGGCGAACACTGAAGCTTTCTTT	CASSVEQANTEAFF
TRBV4-2	NA	TRBJ2-4	17	NA	TGTGCCAGCAGCCAAGAGTTCTCCCACCAGAGGGAAAACATTCAGTACTTC	CASSQEFSHQRENIQYF
TRBV12-5	NA	TRBJ2-1	14	TRBD2	TGTGCTAGTGGTTTGGACGGGAGGTCAGGTGAGCAGTTCTTC	CASGLDGRSGEQFF
TRBV19	NA	TRBJ2-7	13	NA	TGTGCCAGTAGGCCGCAGGGGAGGGTCGAGCAGTACTTC	CASRPQGRVEQYF
TRBV6-2/TRBV6-3	NA	TRBJ1-6	15	NA	TGTGCCAGCAGCCTCGGGACACTTAAAGATTCACCCCTCCACTTT	CASSLGTLKDSPLHF
TRBV6-4	NA	TRBJ2-7	12	NA	TGTGCCAGCAGCAACAGCAACTACGAGCAGTACTTC	CASSNSNYEQYF
TRBV3-1/TRBV3-2	NA	TRBJ2-2	15	NA	TGTGCCAGCACCCAAAGTGAGGGGGACGCCGGGGAGCTGTTTTTT	CASTQSEGDAGELFF
TRBV5-1	NA	TRBJ2-4	15	TRBD1	TGCGCCAGCAGCTCGACGGGACAGGGGCCCCACATTCAGTACTTC	CASSSTGQGPHIQYF
TRBV28	NA	TRBJ2-7	22	TRBD2	TGTGCCAGCAGCCCCTACCCGGGAACTCTGGGGCTAGCGGTCACTGGGCCCTACGAGCAGTACTTC	CASSPYPGTLGLAVTGPYEQYF
TRBV7-3	NA	TRBJ2-7	14	TRBD1	TGTGCCAGCAGCCGATCCGGACAGGCCCACGAGCAGTACTTC	CASSRSGQAHEQYF
TRBV30	once	TRBJ1-2	15	TRBD1	TGTGCCTGGAGTCCCGGGACAGGGAATAACTATGGCTACACCTTC	CAWSPGTGNNYGYTF
TRBV9	NA	TRBJ1-2	16	TRBD1	TGTGCCAGCAGCGTCACCGGGACAGGGGATAACTATGGCTACACCTTC	CASSVTGTGDNYGYTF
TRBV2	NA	TRBJ1-2	13	NA	TGTGCCAGCAGCCCCCAGGGAATTGAAGGCTACACCTTC	CASSPQGIEGYTF
TRBV5-6	NA	TRBJ2-7	13	NA	TGTGCCAGCAGCTTGGGGCAAAACTACGAGCAGTACTTC	CASSLGQNYEQYF
TRBV1	NA	TRBJ2-1	16	NA	TGCACCACCCTCGGGACTAGCATTGAGGGCGGGAATGAGCAGTTCTTC	CTTLGTSIEGGNEQFF
TRBV2	NA	TRBJ1-4	14	TRBD1	TGTGCCAGCGGGAAGGGACAGAATAATGAAAAACTGTTTTTT	CASGKGQNNEKLFF
TRBV7-3	NA	TRBJ2-3	13	NA	TGTGCCAGCAGCTTCTCTCCTTCAGATACGCAGTATTTT	CASSFSPSDTQYF
TRBV9	NA	TRBJ2-3	14	NA	TGTGCCAGCAGCGGGATTCAGGGCACAGATACGCAGTATTTT	CASSGIQGTDTQYF
TRBV4-3	NA	TRBJ2-1	15	NA	TGCGCCAGCAGCCAAGATATGGGACTCTACAATGAGCAGTTCTTC	CASSQDMGLYNEQFF
TRBV18	NA	TRBJ2-7	13	NA	TGTGCCAGCTCAGCCCAAACTACTTCCGAGCAGTACTTC	CASSAQTTSEQYF
TRBV28	NA	TRBJ1-4	14	NA	TGTGCCAGCAGACTAGGACAGCTTAATGAAAAACTGTTTTTT	CASRLGQLNEKLFF
TRBV7-9	NA	TRBJ1-2	15	TRBD1	TGTGCCAGCAGCTTTACAGGGGGCGCGAGCTATGGCTACACCTTC	CASSFTGGASYGYTF
TRBV27	NA	TRBJ2-7	15	NA	TGTGCCAGCAGCCCTGACCCAAGGGGTGCCTACGAGCAGTACTTC	CASSPDPRGAYEQYF